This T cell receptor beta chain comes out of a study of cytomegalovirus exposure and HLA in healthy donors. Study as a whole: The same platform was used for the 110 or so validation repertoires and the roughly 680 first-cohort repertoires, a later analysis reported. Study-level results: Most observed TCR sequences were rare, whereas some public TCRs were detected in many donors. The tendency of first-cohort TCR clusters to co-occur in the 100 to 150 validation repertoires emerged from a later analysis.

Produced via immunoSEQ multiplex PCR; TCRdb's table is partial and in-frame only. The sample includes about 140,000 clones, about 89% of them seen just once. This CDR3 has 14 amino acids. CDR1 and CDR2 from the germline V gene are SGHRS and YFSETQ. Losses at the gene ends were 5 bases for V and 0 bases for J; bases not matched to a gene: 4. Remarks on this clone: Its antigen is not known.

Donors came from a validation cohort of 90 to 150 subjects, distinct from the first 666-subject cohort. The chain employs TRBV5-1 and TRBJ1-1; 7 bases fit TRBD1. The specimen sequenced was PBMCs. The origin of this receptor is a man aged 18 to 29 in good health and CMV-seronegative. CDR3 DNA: TGCGCCAGCAGTCCCCAGGGGGTGAACACTGAAGCTTTCTTT. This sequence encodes CASSPQGVNTEAFF.